The 24 T cell receptor beta chains given below trace back to one sample, sequenced in a study of cytomegalovirus exposure and HLA in healthy donors. Vbeta (60) and Jbeta (13) primers were used in the PCR. Generated by immunoSEQ multiplex PCR, the TCRdb table keeps only in-frame clones and is missing some. The sample contains about 100,000 clones, under 80% of which appear only once. Input material: PBMCs. The receptors were sampled from a woman in her late teens or twenties in good health and CMV-seropositive.

The rearrangement uses TRBV7-9 and TRBJ2-7, with a weak D call TRBD1 (5 bases). In germline, CDR1 is SEHNR, CDR2 FQNEAQ (reference sequence). There are 14 residues in the CDR3. V lost 0 bases and J lost 7, with 13 bases in between. The CDR3 spells CASSLAGALEEQYF. The DNA for the CDR3 is TGTGCCAGCAGCTTAGCAGGGGCGCTTGAGGAGCAGTACTTC. The complete variable domain, with remaining parts taken from reference TRBV7-9 and TRBJ2-7, reads DTGVSQNPRHKITKRGQNVTFRCDPISEHNRLYWYRQTLGQGPEFLTYFQNEAQLEKSRLLSDRFSAERPKGSFSTLEIQRTEQGDSAMYLCASSLAGALEEQYFGPGTRLTVT.

This sequence joins TRBV29-1 and TRBJ2-5; perhaps TRBD2 as D (6 bases). Between the trimmed V and J ends, which lost 4 bases and 5 bases, there was a span of 14 bases. Per germline, CDR1 SQVTM and CDR2 ANQGSEA. The CDR3 spans 13 residues. CDR3 sequence: CSVVPAGLETQYF. CDR3 nucleotides: TGCAGCGTTGTTCCGGCGGGGCTGGAGACCCAGTACTTC. Complete variable domain (other parts from reference TRBV29-1 and TRBJ2-5): SAVISQKPSRDICQRGTSLTIQCQVDSQVTMMFWYRQQPGQSLTLIATANQGSEATYESGFVIDKFPISRPNLTFSTLTVSNMSPEDSSIYLCSVVPAGLETQYFGPGTRLLVL.

Points on this clone: Relative to the germline gene, one junction end is altered; a read error may explain this. The chain is built from TRBV6-5 and TRBJ1-5; the D gene is possibly TRBD1 (6 bases). The V gene's germline CDR1 is MNHEY and CDR2 SVGAGI. The CDR3 is made up of 13 amino acids. DNA for the CDR3: TGTGCCAGCAGTTACTCGACATTGGGACACCTCAATTTT. As protein: CASSYSTLGHLNF.

The genes are TRBV7-9 and TRBJ2-7; TRBD2 matches at 9 bases. The V gene end was trimmed by 4 bases and the J gene end by 4 bases; junction bases not matched to a gene: 2. The CDR3 has 13 amino acids. Looked up from germline, CDR1 is SEHNR and CDR2 is FQNEAQ (reference sequence). The CDR3 sequence is CASSSGLAYEQYF. Written as DNA, the CDR3 is TGTGCCAGCAGCTCGGGACTAGCTTACGAGCAGTACTTC. Full variable domain (remainder filled in from reference TRBV7-9 and TRBJ2-7): DTGVSQNPRHKITKRGQNVTFRCDPISEHNRLYWYRQTLGQGPEFLTYFQNEAQLEKSRLLSDRFSAERPKGSFSTLEIQRTEQGDSAMYLCASSSGLAYEQYFGPGTRLTVT.

This sequence joins TRBV30 and TRBJ1-2; 12 bases agree with TRBD1. The CDR3 sequence is 16 residues long. Germline lookup yields CDR1 GTSNPN and CDR2 SVGIG (reference sequence). The V gene end was trimmed by 2 bases and the J gene end by 6 bases; junction bases not matched to a gene: 10. Here the CDR3 reads CAWSNLGQGAFHGYTF. The CDR3 DNA is TGTGCCTGGAGTAACTTGGGACAGGGGGCATTCCATGGCTACACCTTC. The whole variable domain, filled in from reference TRBV30 and TRBJ1-2, reads SQTIHQWPATLVQPVGSPLSLECTVEGTSNPNLYWYRQAAGRGLQLLFYSVGIGQISSEVPQNLSASRPQDRQFILSSKKLLLSDSGFYLCAWSNLGQGAFHGYTFGSGTRLTVV.

This clone was seen a handful of times. This rearrangement joins TRBV7-2 to TRBJ2-5; D is ambiguous. The CDR3 sequence is 12 residues long. V shed 5 bases and J shed 5 bases, with 9 bases lying between them. Germline CDR1 SGHTA, CDR2 FQGNSA. The CDR3 region is CASSRSRETQYF. The CDR3 bases are TGTGCCAGCAGCCGTTCTAGGGAGACCCAGTACTTC.

The CDR3 sequence: CASARSSGFYEQYF. The DNA for the CDR3 is TGTGCCAGCGCAAGGTCTAGCGGCTTCTACGAGCAGTACTTC. The genes are TRBV6-5 and TRBJ2-7; 7 bases align to TRBD2. After removal of 8 bases from V and 3 bases from J, the junction contained 10 bases not matched to a gene. The CDR3 is 14 residues long. Germline CDR1 and CDR2: MNHEY and SVGAGI.

In this sample, this clone turned up a few times. The chain couples TRBV5-6 to TRBJ2-3; D is unresolved. Germline V gene data show CDR1 as SGHDT and CDR2 as YYEEEE. The CDR3 loop spans 12 amino acids. With 4 bases removed from V and 0 bases from J, the gap between germline ends came to 3 bases. The CDR3, as DNA: TGTGCCAGCAGCCTCAGCACAGATACGCAGTATTTT. Translating it yields CASSLSTDTQYF.

The genes are TRBV27 and TRBJ2-1, with D perhaps matching TRBD1 (6 bases). The CDR3 length is 15 residues. Trimming took off 8 bases at V and 8 bases at J, with 22 bases between the two ends. CDR1 MNHEY and CDR2 SMNVEV come from the germline V gene (reference sequence). DNA for the CDR3: TGTGCCAGCGGGGGCTTGGGGGAGAATATGCATGAGCAGTTCTTC. This codes for CASGGLGENMHEQFF.

For the CDR3, the DNA is TGCGCCAGCAGCCAAGATCTCAGCGCACTCTACGAGCAGTACTTC. Residues: CASSQDLSALYEQYF. V gene TRBV4-3 combines with J gene TRBJ2-7; no clear D. This CDR3 comprises 15 residues. Germline assignment: CDR1 LGHNA and CDR2 YSLEER. V gave up 0 bases and J gave up 3 bases, with 12 bases separating them.

This chain connects TRBV9 to TRBJ2-7, with D possibly being TRBD2 (7 bases). CDR3 length: 14 amino acids. V was clipped by 5 bases and J by 2 bases, with 14 bases between them. CDR1 SGDLS and CDR2 YYNGEE come from the germline V gene. The CDR3 region is CASSLRGGAYEQYF. CDR3 nucleotides: TGTGCCAGCAGTCTAAGGGGGGGGGCCTACGAGCAGTACTTC.

The J gene is TRBJ1-2, the V gene TRBV10-3, with 8 bases lining up with TRBD1. The CDR3 loop spans 14 amino acids. In germline, CDR1 is ENHRY, CDR2 SYGVKD. Trimming at V came to 6 bases and at J to 7 bases, leaving 10 bases not matched to a gene. This CDR3 is CAIRQTGDGSGYTF. The CDR3 DNA sequence: TGTGCCATCAGACAGACAGGGGATGGGAGTGGCTACACCTTC.

The chain recombines TRBV6-5 with TRBJ2-2; 9 bases map to TRBD2. Germline-derived CDR1 and CDR2 are MNHEY and SVGAGI. V was pared by 0 bases and J by 7 bases, with 6 bases of the junction left unmatched. This CDR3 spans 16 amino acids. CDR3 in DNA: TGTGCCAGCAGTTACTCGACTAGCGGTGGAGGCGGGGAGCTGTTTTTT. It translates to CASSYSTSGGGGELFF.

This clone was detected a few times. The rearrangement joins TRBV18 to TRBJ2-3; possible D gene TRBD2, 7 bases. The V end lost 4 bases, the J end lost 4 bases, and 18 bases lay between the germline ends. This CDR3 spans 16 amino acids. From germline, CDR1 is KGHSH and CDR2 LQKENI. CDR3 loop: CASSQAGGLGSDTQYF. The CDR3 DNA sequence: TGTGCCAGCTCACAGGCCGGGGGGCTAGGGTCAGATACGCAGTATTTT.

On this clone: The same CDR3 also results from other DNA sequences found in this sample. The V and J genes are TRBV27 and TRBJ2-2; D call uncertain. Germline CDR1 MNHEY, CDR2 SMNVEV (reference sequence). The CDR3 sequence is 12 residues long. The V end lost 3 bases, the J end lost 6 bases, and 5 bases lay between the germline ends. This CDR3 is CASSLRSGELFF. CDR3 nucleotides: TGTGCCAGCAGTTTGAGGTCCGGGGAGCTGTTTTTT.

The rearrangement uses TRBV11-2 and TRBJ2-5, with 9 bases fitting TRBD2. J was trimmed by 5 bases and V by 2 bases; bases with no gene match: 9. There are 16 residues in the CDR3. Looked up from germline, CDR1 is SGHAT and CDR2 is FQNNGV. The CDR3 nucleotides read TGTGCCAGCAGCTTACCGGCTAGCGGGACTTTTGAGACCCAGTACTTC. This sequence encodes CASSLPASGTFETQYF.

The chain is built from TRBV7-9 and TRBJ2-3; 9 bases align to TRBD2. V shed 4 bases and J 2 bases; nucleotides not matched to a gene: 16. Germline lookup yields CDR1 SEHNR and CDR2 FQNEAQ (reference sequence). This CDR3 spans 19 amino acids. CDR3 protein: CASSSHGAGAGGPTDTQYF. CDR3 nucleotides: TGTGCCAGCAGCTCACACGGGGCGGGCGCGGGAGGGCCCACAGATACGCAGTATTTT.

This chain links TRBV18 with TRBJ1-1; 8 positions match TRBD1. Germline V lookup: CDR1 KGHSH, CDR2 LQKENI. The CDR3 consists of 17 residues. The J segment lost 6 bases and the V segment lost 3 bases, leaving 15 bases of the junction unmatched. For the CDR3, the DNA is TGTGCCAGCTCACCGTTTGTCGGACAGGGTCTTACGGCTGAAGCTTTCTTT. Translating it yields CASSPFVGQGLTAEAFF.

This clone turned up a few times. The chain carries TRBV27 and TRBJ2-1, with 9 nucleotides matching TRBD1. Germline V gives CDR1 MNHEY, CDR2 SMNVEV (reference sequence). The CDR3 is made up of 16 amino acids. V trimming: 4 bases; J trimming: 5 bases; junction bases outside the gene matches: 9. CDR3 DNA: TGTGCCAGCAGTTCCCGGGACAGGGTATCCCACAATGAGCAGTTCTTC. Amino acids: CASSSRDRVSHNEQFF.

V is TRBV7-8 and J is TRBJ2-1, with 12 positions matching TRBD2. Germline loops: CDR1 SGHVS, CDR2 FQNEAQ. This CDR3 is 15 amino acids long. The V gene end was trimmed by 5 bases and the J gene end by 5 bases; junction bases not matched to a gene: 4. CDR3 residues: CASSPRTSGDNEQFF. In nucleotides, the CDR3 is TGTGCCAGCAGCCCCCGGACTAGCGGGGACAATGAGCAGTTCTTC. Using reference TRBV7-8 and TRBJ2-1 for the parts outside the CDR3, the full variable domain is GAGVSQSPRYKVAKRGQDVALRCDPISGHVSLFWYQQALGQGPEFLTYFQNEAQLDKSGLPSDRFFAERPEGSVSTLKIQRTQQEDSAVYLCASSPRTSGDNEQFFGPGTRLTVL.

This clone was seen only a few times. The chain employs TRBV19 and TRBJ2-2, with 12 nucleotides matching TRBD2. Germline loops: CDR1 LNHDA, CDR2 SQIVND (reference sequence). V shed 4 bases and J 5 bases; nucleotides not matched to a gene: 5. The CDR3 has 16 residues. The chain's CDR3 is CASSTQGLAGTGELFF. As DNA, the CDR3 is TGTGCCAGTAGTACCCAAGGACTAGCGGGAACCGGGGAGCTGTTTTTT.

This clone was picked up a small number of times. The J gene is TRBJ2-6, the V gene TRBV27; D possibly corresponds to TRBD1 (6 bases). The CDR3 is 14 amino acids. CDR1 MNHEY and CDR2 SMNVEV come from the germline V gene (reference sequence). The germline V and J ends were trimmed by 4 bases and 2 bases, with 6 bases remaining between them. CDR3 in DNA: TGTGCCAGCAGTTCAGGGGCTGGGGCCAACGTCCTGACTTTC. This codes for CASSSGAGANVLTF.

The chain uses TRBV7-3 and TRBJ1-6; 7 positions agree with TRBD1. CDR3 length: 13 amino acids. Trimming took 6 bases from V and 7 from J; bases not matched to a gene: 3. Looked up from germline, CDR1 is SGHTA and CDR2 is FQGTGA. This CDR3 is CASRGQANSPLHF. The CDR3 DNA follows: TGTGCCAGCAGAGGACAGGCAAATTCACCCCTCCACTTT.

The chain joins TRBV7-6 to TRBJ2-3; 7 bases agree with TRBD1. With V trimmed by 5 bases and J by 3 bases, 11 bases remained unmatched. CDR1 and CDR2 from the germline V gene are SGHVS and FNYEAQ. CDR3 length equals 16 residues. In DNA, the CDR3 is TGTGCCAGCAGCGCCCCGGACAGGCTTGCGACAGATACGCAGTATTTT. The encoded protein is CASSAPDRLATDTQYF.